A selection of T cell receptor beta chains follows, all from one sample in a study of T cells after yellow fever vaccination. TCRdb used MiXCR to reprocess the 5' RACE reads, holding one entry per CDR3 protein. The repertoire holds 300,000 to 350,000 distinct CDR3 sequences, with 9.5% to 12% as singletons. This material consisted of CD4+ T cells sorted from PBMCs, taken 45 days after the yellow fever booster vaccination. All receptors come from a man between 18 and 29 years old who received the YFV17D yellow fever vaccine. Each CDR3 is given without its conserved first and last residue. D genes are given only for firm matches. Clone size is not always given. Where it is, it says once, few, many or a class for expanded clones.

D gene: -
V gene: TRBV12-3/TRBV12-4
clone size: few
CDR3 protein: ASTSEGLNTEAF

D gene: -
V gene: TRBV3-2
clone size: -
CDR3 protein: ASSQEGDGNTEAF

D gene: TRBD2
V gene: TRBV7-9
clone size: many
CDR3 protein: ASSIGLALTAQY

D gene: -
V gene: TRBV12-3/TRBV12-4
clone size: few
CDR3 protein: ASSLSPEAGTEAF

D gene: -
V gene: TRBV7-2
clone size: few
CDR3 protein: ASSLTRVYNEQF

D gene: -
V gene: TRBV7-6
clone size: -
CDR3 protein: ASSLGSGGYGYT

D gene: -
V gene: TRBV10-3
clone size: few
CDR3 protein: AITPTGGSGYT

D gene: TRBD2
V gene: TRBV5-4
clone size: -
CDR3 protein: ASRPRTSGAGGTQY

D gene: -
V gene: TRBV7-2
clone size: -
CDR3 protein: ASSARGIAVYT

D gene: -
V gene: TRBV5-1
clone size: -
CDR3 protein: ASSLLTDQETQY

D gene: -
V gene: TRBV5-8
clone size: few
CDR3 protein: ASSLEGYT

D gene: TRBD1
V gene: TRBV19
clone size: few
CDR3 protein: ASSRFQGATPLH

D gene: -
V gene: TRBV11-2
clone size: -
CDR3 protein: ASSLNPASTDTQY

D gene: -
V gene: TRBV5-1
clone size: many
CDR3 protein: ASSLSRAEWDTQY

D gene: -
V gene: TRBV15
clone size: few
CDR3 protein: ATSGLRRGVQETQY

D gene: TRBD2
V gene: TRBV3-1
clone size: -
CDR3 protein: ASSQGTSGGSVEQF

D gene: -
V gene: TRBV6-2/TRBV6-3
clone size: -
CDR3 protein: ASSPSSRGYT

D gene: TRBD1
V gene: TRBV6-5
clone size: many
CDR3 protein: ASRATGDPKNIQY

D gene: -
V gene: TRBV5-4
clone size: few
CDR3 protein: ASRASGGRTEAF

D gene: TRBD2
V gene: TRBV20-1
clone size: few
CDR3 protein: SAISSGGSYEQY

D gene: TRBD2
V gene: TRBV19
clone size: few
CDR3 protein: ASSPRRTSGYNEQF

D gene: -
V gene: TRBV30
clone size: -
CDR3 protein: AWNHNTQY

D gene: TRBD1
V gene: TRBV7-3
clone size: many
CDR3 protein: ASSLGQGEGYT

D gene: TRBD2
V gene: TRBV9
clone size: -
CDR3 protein: ASSEGLAGEETQY

D gene: TRBD2
V gene: TRBV6-5
clone size: few
CDR3 protein: ASRSLAGPTDTQY

D gene: -
V gene: TRBV5-4
clone size: few
CDR3 protein: ASSFMTSSETQY

D gene: TRBD2
V gene: TRBV7-3
clone size: -
CDR3 protein: ASNSVAGGSEQF

D gene: TRBD1
V gene: TRBV5-1
clone size: few
CDR3 protein: ASSRDSTNEKLF

D gene: TRBD1
V gene: TRBV12-3/TRBV12-4
clone size: many
CDR3 protein: ASRKGQGAEAF

D gene: -
V gene: TRBV20-1
clone size: few
CDR3 protein: SARGLLTVVDTQY

D gene: -
V gene: TRBV19
clone size: -
CDR3 protein: ASSIRSYGYT

D gene: TRBD1
V gene: TRBV6-5
clone size: many
CDR3 protein: ASSFRGRRGYT

D gene: -
V gene: TRBV12-3/TRBV12-4
clone size: -
CDR3 protein: ASSFPPAGQYEQY

D gene: -
V gene: TRBV18
clone size: -
CDR3 protein: ASSRRAGDTQY

D gene: TRBD1
V gene: TRBV20-1
clone size: few
CDR3 protein: SLNRGISNQPQH

D gene: -
V gene: TRBV24-1
clone size: -
CDR3 protein: ATSDSLEGNGNSPLH

D gene: TRBD1
V gene: TRBV14
clone size: few
CDR3 protein: ASSRSRDRDQGVSYEQY

D gene: TRBD1
V gene: TRBV18
clone size: few
CDR3 protein: ASSPPTGQGYEQY

D gene: -
V gene: TRBV4-3
clone size: many
CDR3 protein: ASSQAAGLAKNIQY

D gene: TRBD2
V gene: TRBV19
clone size: few
CDR3 protein: ATASGGALYNEQF

D gene: TRBD2
V gene: TRBV12-3/TRBV12-4
clone size: many
CDR3 protein: ASRPHLGAGRGDETQY

D gene: TRBD1
V gene: TRBV10-2
clone size: -
CDR3 protein: ASSEPKNRGEMEAF

D gene: -
V gene: TRBV20-1
clone size: few
CDR3 protein: SARFGSTESNQPQH

D gene: -
V gene: TRBV11-3
clone size: -
CDR3 protein: ASTTTRSEAGELF

D gene: -
V gene: TRBV6-6
clone size: -
CDR3 protein: ASSEPGRLF

D gene: -
V gene: TRBV6-6
clone size: -
CDR3 protein: ASRLQGRSEKLF

D gene: -
V gene: TRBV20-1
clone size: -
CDR3 protein: SAGTNGGRGTEAF

D gene: -
V gene: TRBV5-1
clone size: -
CDR3 protein: ATSGSLGSDTQY

D gene: -
V gene: TRBV6-2/TRBV6-3
clone size: -
CDR3 protein: ASSYRRGFTDTQY

D gene: -
V gene: TRBV19
clone size: -
CDR3 protein: ASSMAGVAIYGYT

D gene: TRBD1
V gene: TRBV20-1
clone size: -
CDR3 protein: SAGPRQGRNTIY

D gene: -
V gene: TRBV4-1
clone size: -
CDR3 protein: ASSQEKQGPIYNEQF

D gene: TRBD2
V gene: TRBV6-5
clone size: -
CDR3 protein: ASSSLRYTLAGGPNTGELF

D gene: -
V gene: TRBV7-2
clone size: few
CDR3 protein: ASSLDTSQPQH

D gene: -
V gene: TRBV5-6
clone size: few
CDR3 protein: ASSLVGASGFEQY

D gene: -
V gene: TRBV4-1
clone size: few
CDR3 protein: ASSRSGFSNQPQH

D gene: -
V gene: TRBV7-3
clone size: once
CDR3 protein: ASRRGANTDTQY

D gene: -
V gene: TRBV28
clone size: -
CDR3 protein: ASSLRPAASTDTQY

D gene: -
V gene: TRBV7-2
clone size: -
CDR3 protein: ASSLGGPPGRTDTQY